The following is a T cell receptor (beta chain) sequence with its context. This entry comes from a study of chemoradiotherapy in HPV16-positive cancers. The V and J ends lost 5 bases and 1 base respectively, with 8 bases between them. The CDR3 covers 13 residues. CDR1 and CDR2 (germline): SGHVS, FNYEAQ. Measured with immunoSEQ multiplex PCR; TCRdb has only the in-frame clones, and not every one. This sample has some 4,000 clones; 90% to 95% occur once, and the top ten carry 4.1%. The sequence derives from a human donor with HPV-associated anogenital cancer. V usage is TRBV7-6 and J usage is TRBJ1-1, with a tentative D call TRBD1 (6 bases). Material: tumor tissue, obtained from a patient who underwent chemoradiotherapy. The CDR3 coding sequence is TGTGCCAGCAGCCCGGGACAGAACACTGAAGCTTTCTTT. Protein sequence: CASSPGQNTEAFF.